This TCR beta chain was retrieved from a study of blood T cell repertoires in COVID-19. Study-wide context: The analysed material was cDNA or gDNA that came from T cells, B-cell-depleted T cells, or PBMCs.

Clones were read by immunoSEQ multiplex PCR, and TCRdb kept only the in-frame ones, dropping some. The data show about 410,000 clones, over 85% seen once. Trimming shortened V by 4 bases and J by 0 bases, and 16 bases separated the two germline ends. This CDR3 spans 18 amino acids. The germline V gene has CDR1 MGHRA and CDR2 YSYEKL. The TCR originated in a woman in her twenties or thirties who had recovered from COVID-19. The chain employs TRBV4-1 and TRBJ1-6, with unresolved D. The sequenced sample was PBMCs or T cells enriched from blood (not recorded which). The CDR3 region is CASSPNSPGSSYNSPLHF. In DNA form, the CDR3 reads TGCGCCAGCAGCCCCAATTCGCCAGGCAGCTCCTATAATTCACCCCTCCACTTT.